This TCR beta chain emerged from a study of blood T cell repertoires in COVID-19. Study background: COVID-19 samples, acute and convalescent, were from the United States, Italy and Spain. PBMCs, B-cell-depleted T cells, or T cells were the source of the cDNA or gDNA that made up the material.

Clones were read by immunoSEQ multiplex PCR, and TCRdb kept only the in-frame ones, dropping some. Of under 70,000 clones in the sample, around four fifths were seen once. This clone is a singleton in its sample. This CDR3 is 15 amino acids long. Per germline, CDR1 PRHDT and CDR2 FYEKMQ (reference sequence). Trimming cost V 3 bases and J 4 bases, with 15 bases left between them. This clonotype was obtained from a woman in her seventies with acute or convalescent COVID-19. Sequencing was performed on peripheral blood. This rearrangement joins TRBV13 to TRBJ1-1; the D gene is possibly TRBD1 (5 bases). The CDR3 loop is CASSLVDRGFTEAFF. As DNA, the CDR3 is TGTGCCAGCAGCTTGGTTGATCGGGGGTTCACTGAAGCTTTCTTT.